Each of the 11 T cell receptor beta chains below was sequenced from the same sample in a study of shared clonotypes between healthy human individuals. Method: immunoSEQ multiplex PCR; TCRdb's copy keeps in-frame clones and lacks some. The sample has 950,000 to 1,100,000 clones, approximately 70% seen once; the top ten hold around 1.4%. Sequenced sample: memory CD4+ T cells sorted from blood. This sample's subset: CD45RA-negative fraction. Receptors were obtained from a man in his late teens or twenties in good health.

CDR3 coding DNA: TGCGCCAGCAGCAGTGGGGACAGTTCTTTCGAGCAGTACTTC. This gives the protein CASSSGDSSFEQYF. The rearrangement joins TRBV5-1 to TRBJ2-7, with 7 nucleotides matching TRBD1. The CDR3 covers 14 residues. V was clipped by 4 bases and J by 6 bases; unmatched bases: 10. Germline assignment: CDR1 SGHRS and CDR2 YFSETQ.

In regard to this clone: A much bigger clone sits one base away, suggesting this may be a read error. This chain joins TRBV5-6 and TRBJ2-5, with a possible D match to TRBD1 (6 bases). Germline V gene sequence: CDR1 SGHDT, CDR2 YYEEEE. The CDR3 is made up of 11 amino acids. Trimming shortened V by 2 bases and J by 7 bases, and 6 bases separated the two germline ends. CDR3 sequence: CASSLQGTQYF. The CDR3 bases are TGTGCCAGCAGCTTACAGGGGACCCAGTACTTC.

This sequence joins TRBV12-5 and TRBJ1-6; D is unclear. Per germline, CDR1 LGHNT and CDR2 FRNRAP. Trimming pared 0 bases from V and 0 bases from J, leaving 12 bases between. This CDR3 is built from 18 residues. The CDR3 DNA reads TGTGCTAGTGGTTTGGTACTCCGGTTGGGCTCCTATAATTCACCCCTCCACTTT. It encodes CASGLVLRLGSYNSPLHF.

With respect to this clone: A much larger clonotype is one base distant, so this may be a read error. V usage is TRBV11-2 and J usage is TRBJ1-5; 8 nucleotides line up with TRBD1. The length of the CDR3 is 14 residues. CDR1 SGHAT and CDR2 FQNNGV come from the germline V gene. V gave up 3 bases and J gave up 5 bases; unmatched junction bases: 3. The CDR3 here is CASSFGQGDQPQHF. CDR3 DNA sequence: TGTGCCAGCAGCTTCGGACAGGGCGATCAGCCCCAGCATTTT.

This clone has more than one count but fewer than ten. The chain recombines TRBV30 with TRBJ1-6; D gene ambiguous. The CDR3 contains 15 residues. CDR1 and CDR2 from the germline V gene are GTSNPN and SVGIG (reference sequence). V was pared by 4 bases and J by 10 bases, with 20 bases between. The chain's CDR3 is CAWIGAAGRSSPLHF. The CDR3 region has the DNA TGTGCCTGGATTGGAGCGGCAGGCCGCAGCTCACCCCTCCACTTT.

The rearrangement links TRBV19 to TRBJ2-5, with D perhaps being TRBD1 or TRBD2 (5 bases each). The CDR3 totals 15 residues. Germline-derived CDR1 and CDR2 are LNHDA and SQIVND (reference sequence). The V and J ends lost 6 bases and 5 bases respectively, with 19 bases between them. The CDR3 DNA reads TGTGCCAGTAGGTCGGGTCAGGGAGTCCGGGAGACCCAGTACTTC. Encoded protein: CASRSGQGVRETQYF.

The chain recombines TRBV11-2 with TRBJ2-5, with a weak D call TRBD2 (5 bases). The CDR3 contains 14 residues. In germline, CDR1 is SGHAT, CDR2 FQNNGV. V lost 5 bases and J lost 5, with 15 bases in between. The CDR3 coding sequence is TGTGCCAGCAGCCCCGTGGGAGTGGGGGAGACCCAGTACTTC. It translates to CASSPVGVGETQYF.

This chain connects TRBV2 to TRBJ1-1, with TRBD1 matching over 9 bases. Germline V gives CDR1 SNHLY, CDR2 FYNNEI. The CDR3 covers 16 residues. Trimming at V came to 10 bases and at J to 2 bases, leaving 14 bases not matched to a gene. The CDR3 loop is CATIRMDRGVNTEAFF. CDR3 nucleotides: TGTGCCACCATAAGAATGGACAGGGGAGTAAACACTGAAGCTTTCTTT.

CDR3 sequence reads: CASSLKGRREAFF. DNA of the CDR3: TGTGCCAGCAGCTTGAAAGGCAGAAGAGAAGCTTTCTTT. The V and J genes are TRBV5-6 and TRBJ1-1; D is undetermined. V was cut by 1 base and J by 8 bases, with 12 bases left in between. The CDR3 covers 13 residues. Germline CDR1 SGHDT, CDR2 YYEEEE.

V usage is TRBV18 and J usage is TRBJ2-7; 7 bases line up with TRBD1. The junction had 3 bases not matched to a gene; V was cut back by 5 bases and J by 2 bases. In germline, CDR1 is KGHSH, CDR2 LQKENI. The CDR3 length is 13 residues. The CDR3 sequence: CASSNTGAYEQYF. For the CDR3, the DNA is TGTGCCAGCTCAAATACAGGGGCCTACGAGCAGTACTTC.

The V gene is TRBV5-4, the J gene TRBJ2-5, with TRBD2 as a possible D gene (6 bases). The CDR3 extends over 14 amino acids. Trimming removed 3 bases from V and 2 bases from J, with 11 bases in between. Per the germline V gene, CDR1 is SGHNT and CDR2 is YYREEE (reference sequence). CDR3 in DNA: TGTGCCAGCAGCTCCGTAGCGGCTCAAGAGACCCAGTACTTC. Its protein product is CASSSVAAQETQYF.